The rows below give T cell receptor beta chains drawn from one sample of a study of response to subunit inactivated influenza vaccine. TCRdb analysed the RT-PCR reads with MiXCR anew, one entry per CDR3 protein. The sample has 400,000 to 650,000 distinct CDR3 sequences; 6.5% to 8% are singletons. Sequencing was performed on PBMCs from blood, taken around 25 months after vaccination. The receptors were gathered from a man between 50 and 75 years old who received an inactivated influenza vaccine. CDR3s include the opening cysteine and the closing phenylalanine or tryptophan. A D gene is named only where the DNA matches it firmly. Clone size appears in some rows only: once, few, many, or a class for an expanded clone.

cdr3_nt,cdr3_aa,v_call,clone_size,j_call,cdr3_length,d_call
TGTGCCAGCAGTGAAAGGCTAGGGAATCAGCCCCAGCATTTT,CASSERLGNQPQHF,TRBV2,-,TRBJ1-5,14,-
TGTGCCAGCAGCGGGGGGGCCGTATATGAGCAGTTCTTC,CASSGGAVYEQFF,TRBV12-3/TRBV12-4,few,TRBJ2-1,13,TRBD2
TGTGCCACCAGTGGGGGGGCCGGAGGCGAGCAGTACTTC,CATSGGAGGEQYF,TRBV24-1,-,TRBJ2-7,13,-
TGTGCCAGCAGCGGGACAGGCCTTTACGAGCAGTACTTC,CASSGTGLYEQYF,TRBV7-9,few,TRBJ2-7,13,TRBD1
TGTGCCTGGAGTGTCCTCCCGACCCGCACAGATACGCAGTATTTT,CAWSVLPTRTDTQYF,TRBV30,few,TRBJ2-3,15,-
TGTGCCAGCAGTGCCGGGGACAGGAAAGCTTTCTTT,CASSAGDRKAFF,TRBV6-1,-,TRBJ1-1,12,TRBD1
TGTGCCAGCAGCCGGGACATTCTCTACGAGCAGTACTTC,CASSRDILYEQYF,TRBV25-1,many,TRBJ2-7,13,-
TGTGCCAGCAGCTTAATGTCAATAAACACCGGGGAGCTGTTTTTT,CASSLMSINTGELFF,TRBV7-9,few,TRBJ2-2,15,-
TGTGCCAGCAGTTTCTTAGGGACTAGGGCCTACGAGCAGTACTTC,CASSFLGTRAYEQYF,TRBV28,few,TRBJ2-7,15,TRBD2
TGCGCCAGCAGCCAAGATACTTGGGGGAGCACTGAAGCTTTCTTT,CASSQDTWGSTEAFF,TRBV4-1,-,TRBJ1-1,15,-
TGCAGTGCTATGACAGGGATCGTCCAAGAGACCCAGTACTTC,CSAMTGIVQETQYF,TRBV20-1,many,TRBJ2-5,14,TRBD1
TGCAGTGCTATAACAAGGAACTATGGCTACACCTTC,CSAITRNYGYTF,TRBV20-1,few,TRBJ1-2,12,-
TGCAGTGCTAGTTCCTGGACTAGCGGGAACTCCTACGAGCAGTACTTC,CSASSWTSGNSYEQYF,TRBV20-1,-,TRBJ2-7,16,TRBD2
TGTGCCAGCAGTCGCCTACAGGGGAGGGGGCAAGAGACCCAGTACTTC,CASSRLQGRGQETQYF,TRBV6-1,many,TRBJ2-5,16,-
TGTGCCAGCAGCCCGGGACTAGCTGACGCCAAAAACATTCAGTACTTC,CASSPGLADAKNIQYF,TRBV6-1,-,TRBJ2-4,16,TRBD2
TGTGCCAGCAGCCCCAACCGAGTCTCTGGAAACACCATATATTTT,CASSPNRVSGNTIYF,TRBV6-1,few,TRBJ1-3,15,-
TGCGCCAGCAGTGAGCGGGGGGACTCCTACGAGCAGTACTTC,CASSERGDSYEQYF,TRBV5-1,few,TRBJ2-7,14,TRBD2
TGTGCCACCAGTGATCCACAGGGGGCTACTTTAAATGAGCAGTTCTTC,CATSDPQGATLNEQFF,TRBV24-1,few,TRBJ2-1,16,TRBD1
TGTGCCAGCAGTTACTCAGCCATCGGTGGCTACACCTTC,CASSYSAIGGYTF,TRBV6-6,few,TRBJ1-2,13,-
TGTGCCAGCAGCGTAGACGCGGGGGGGCGTGAGCAGTACTTC,CASSVDAGGREQYF,TRBV7-2,many,TRBJ2-7,14,TRBD2
TGTGCCAGCAGCTTATATAGGAGCGAGACCCAGTACTTC,CASSLYRSETQYF,TRBV7-2,many,TRBJ2-5,13,-
TGTGCCAGCAGACCAACAGGGGACACTGAAGCTTTCTTT,CASRPTGDTEAFF,TRBV12-3/TRBV12-4,many,TRBJ1-1,13,TRBD1
TGCAGTGCTGTGACTAGCGGGAGAGCCTACAATGAGCAGTTCTTC,CSAVTSGRAYNEQFF,TRBV20-1,-,TRBJ2-1,15,TRBD2
TGCAGCGTTTGTTGGGAGGGCGGTGACACTGAAGCTTTCTTT,CSVCWEGGDTEAFF,TRBV29-1,many,TRBJ1-1,14,-
TGTGCCATCTATCTGGGGACAGGTTTCTACCCTAGTTTGAATGAGCAGTTCTTC,CAIYLGTGFYPSLNEQFF,TRBV10-3,few,TRBJ2-1,18,TRBD1
TGCAGTGCTAGGGGACACTACGAGCAGTACTTC,CSARGHYEQYF,TRBV20-1,few,TRBJ2-7,11,-
TGTGCCAGCAGTGGACACCTCCAAGAGACCCAGTACTTC,CASSGHLQETQYF,TRBV6-1,few,TRBJ2-5,13,-